This is a list of T cell receptor beta chains from one sample in a study of blood T cells in healthy people across ages. From the 5' RACE reads, TCRdb called clonotypes with MiXCR, one entry per CDR3 protein. The data show 1.5 million to 2 million distinct CDR3 sequences, roughly two fifths seen once. The sequenced sample consisted of blood. The receptors here all came from a human donor in good health. Both conserved end residues are part of each CDR3. D genes are given only for firm matches. Not every row has a clone size; where given, it reads once, few, many or a size class.

clone size: -
V gene: TRBV7-8
J gene: TRBJ1-1
D gene: -
CDR3 DNA: TGTGCCAGCAGCCCTAGTAGGGCACGGGTTCCAAACACTGAAGCTTTCTTT
CDR3 protein: CASSPSRARVPNTEAFF

clone size: -
V gene: TRBV5-1
J gene: TRBJ2-7
D gene: -
CDR3 DNA: TGCGCCAGCAGCTTGGATACGCAGGACCCCTACGAGCAGTACTTC
CDR3 protein: CASSLDTQDPYEQYF

clone size: -
V gene: TRBV12-3/TRBV12-4
J gene: TRBJ2-5
D gene: TRBD1
CDR3 DNA: TGTGCCAGCAGGTCACAGACAGGGGACCAAGAGACCCAGTACTTC
CDR3 protein: CASRSQTGDQETQYF

clone size: -
V gene: TRBV12-5
J gene: TRBJ2-1
D gene: TRBD1
CDR3 DNA: TGTGCTAGTGGTTTAGGGACAGTACTCGTCAATGAGCAGTTCTTC
CDR3 protein: CASGLGTVLVNEQFF

clone size: -
V gene: TRBV27
J gene: TRBJ2-1
D gene: TRBD2
CDR3 DNA: TGTGCCAGTACAAAATGGGGCCTAGCGGGGTCCCTCGGGGGCCAAGAGACCCAGTTCTTC
CDR3 protein: CASTKWGLAGSLGGQETQFF

clone size: many
V gene: TRBV7-2
J gene: TRBJ2-5
D gene: -
CDR3 DNA: TGTGCCAGCAGCTTGGTTAGCGGAGAGACCCAGTACTTC
CDR3 protein: CASSLVSGETQYF

clone size: -
V gene: TRBV2
J gene: TRBJ2-5
D gene: TRBD1
CDR3 DNA: TGTGCCAGCAGTGAGGGGACAGGGAGAGAGACCCAGTACTTC
CDR3 protein: CASSEGTGRETQYF

clone size: -
V gene: TRBV18
J gene: TRBJ1-2
D gene: -
CDR3 DNA: TGTGCCAGCTCAATCTCAGGACCAGCCGAACTTGGCTACACCTTC
CDR3 protein: CASSISGPAELGYTF

clone size: -
V gene: TRBV28
J gene: TRBJ2-3
D gene: TRBD2
CDR3 DNA: TGTGCCAGCAGTTTTACTAGCGGTAGCTCAGATACGCAGTATTTT
CDR3 protein: CASSFTSGSSDTQYF

clone size: -
V gene: TRBV2
J gene: TRBJ2-7
D gene: TRBD1
CDR3 DNA: TGTGCCAGCAGTGTGACAGGGGGAGTTACCTACGAGCAGTACTTC
CDR3 protein: CASSVTGGVTYEQYF

clone size: -
V gene: TRBV6-2/TRBV6-3
J gene: TRBJ1-6
D gene: TRBD1
CDR3 DNA: TGTGCCAGCAGTTACGACAGGGGTACTTCACCCCTCCACTTT
CDR3 protein: CASSYDRGTSPLHF

clone size: -
V gene: TRBV7-3
J gene: TRBJ2-3
D gene: TRBD2
CDR3 DNA: TGTGCCAGCAGCCCCGGGGGGGGCGGGGATACGCAGTATTTT
CDR3 protein: CASSPGGGGDTQYF

clone size: many
V gene: TRBV7-9
J gene: TRBJ2-7
D gene: TRBD2
CDR3 DNA: TGTGCCAGCACCCTTGGGACTAGCGGGGTATCCGAGCAGTACTTC
CDR3 protein: CASTLGTSGVSEQYF

clone size: many
V gene: TRBV4-3
J gene: TRBJ2-4
D gene: TRBD1
CDR3 DNA: TGCGCCAGCAGCCAACGGACAGGCCAAGGTTCCAAAAACATTCAGTACTTC
CDR3 protein: CASSQRTGQGSKNIQYF

clone size: few
V gene: TRBV20-1
J gene: TRBJ2-7
D gene: -
CDR3 DNA: TGCAGTGCAACCCACCGCAGCGATGTCTCCTACGAGCAGTACTTC
CDR3 protein: CSATHRSDVSYEQYF

clone size: many
V gene: TRBV29-1
J gene: TRBJ2-5
D gene: TRBD2
CDR3 DNA: TGCAGCGTTTGGACTAGCCAAGAGACCCAGTACTTC
CDR3 protein: CSVWTSQETQYF

clone size: -
V gene: TRBV13
J gene: TRBJ2-7
D gene: -
CDR3 DNA: TGTGCCAGCAGCGAAGGGACCAAAGTTAACTACGAGCAGTACTTC
CDR3 protein: CASSEGTKVNYEQYF

clone size: few
V gene: TRBV29-1
J gene: TRBJ2-7
D gene: -
CDR3 DNA: TGCAGCGTTGTGGGGGGCCCCAACGTCTACGAGCAGTACTTC
CDR3 protein: CSVVGGPNVYEQYF

clone size: -
V gene: TRBV29-1
J gene: TRBJ2-1
D gene: TRBD2
CDR3 DNA: TGCAGCGTTGAAAGGACTAGCGGGGGTTGGAGCTCCTACAATGAGCAGTTCTTC
CDR3 protein: CSVERTSGGWSSYNEQFF

clone size: -
V gene: TRBV6-2/TRBV6-3
J gene: TRBJ2-3
D gene: -
CDR3 DNA: TGTGCCAGCAGTTACGTTGGGGCCAGCACAGATACGCAGTATTTT
CDR3 protein: CASSYVGASTDTQYF